The entry below gives a single T cell receptor (beta chain) sequence along with its context. In the same sample, other DNA sequences code for this CDR3. These data come from a study of cytomegalovirus exposure and HLA in healthy donors. The V and J ends lost 4 bases and 4 bases, in that order; junction bases with no gene match: 4. The CDR3 has 14 residues. Germline V gives CDR1 SGHTA, CDR2 FQGNSA. The PCR made use of 60 Vbeta and 13 Jbeta primers. The data were produced by immunoSEQ multiplex PCR, yet TCRdb's version contains in-frame clones alone and is incomplete. The sample has about 60,000 clones; about three quarters are singletons.

The rearrangement links TRBV7-2 to TRBJ1-1, with 9 bases that match TRBD1. The receptor comes from a female donor in good health and CMV-seronegative. The material sequenced was PBMCs. This CDR3 reads CASSSTGGVTEAFF. CDR3 coding DNA: TGTGCCAGCAGCTCGACAGGGGGTGTCACTGAAGCTTTCTTT.